This T cell receptor (beta chain) was recovered during a study of spatial heterogeneity in lung cancer. Noted time point: blood at routine non-recurrence follow-up after resection. In its sample, this clonotype was seen many times. The CDR3 has 13 amino acids. Trimming took 2 bases from V and 5 from J, leaving 9 bases between them. Germline V gene data show CDR1 as MDHEN and CDR2 as SYDVKM. TCRdb redid the calling of the 5' RACE reads with MiXCR, one entry per CDR3 protein. Found here are over 35,000 distinct CDR3 sequences, about 10% of them singletons; the top ten hold 17%. The TCR was taken from a female donor with early-stage non-small cell lung cancer. This sample comprised PBMCs, obtained at follow-up. The chain recombines TRBV28 with TRBJ1-1; D perhaps matches TRBD1 (6 bases). The CDR3 DNA sequence: TGTGCCAGCAGTTTAGGCAGGGGAACTGAAGCTTTCTTT. Translated, it gives CASSLGRGTEAFF.